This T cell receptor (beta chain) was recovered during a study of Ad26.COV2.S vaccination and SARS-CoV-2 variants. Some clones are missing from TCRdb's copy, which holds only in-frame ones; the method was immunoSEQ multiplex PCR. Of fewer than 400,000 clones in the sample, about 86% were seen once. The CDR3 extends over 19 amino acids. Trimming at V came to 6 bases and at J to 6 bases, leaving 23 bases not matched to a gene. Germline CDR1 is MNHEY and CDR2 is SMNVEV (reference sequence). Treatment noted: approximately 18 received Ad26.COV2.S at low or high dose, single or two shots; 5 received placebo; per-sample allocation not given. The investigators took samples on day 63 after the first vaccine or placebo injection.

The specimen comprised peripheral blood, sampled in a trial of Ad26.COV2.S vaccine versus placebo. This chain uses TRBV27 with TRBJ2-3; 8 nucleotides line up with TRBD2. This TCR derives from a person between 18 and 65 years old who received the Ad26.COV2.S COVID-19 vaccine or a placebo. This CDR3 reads CASSTRPPYAAGGRDTQYF. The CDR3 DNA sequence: TGTGCCAGCAGCACACGACCCCCCTATGCCGCGGGGGGCCGGGATACGCAGTATTTT.